The T cell receptor (beta chain) under discussion was sequenced for a study of T cell clonotyping in hematopoietic cell transplantation. Study at large: Recipient samples before transplant were obtained post-cytoreduction.

Points on this clone: Its antigen is unknown.

As to time point: recipient sample about 28 days before transplant, after cytoreduction. Profiling relied on immunoSEQ multiplex PCR, and the TCRdb table lists in-frame clones only, not all of them. The data show approximately 22,000 clones, with roughly 88% seen just once and 3.5% to 4% held by the top ten. Broader study findings: Pathologically expanded recipient clonotypes increased progressively from day 30 to day 180 as diversity fell. CD4 and CD8 repertoire contributions could not be separated without sorting. Graft donor and pretransplant recipient Inverse Simpson Index values predicted broader posttransplant TCR diversity.

V was shortened by 5 bases and J by 3 bases, with 14 bases between the two germline ends. The CDR3 sequence is 15 residues long. The V gene's germline CDR1 is MNHNY and CDR2 SVGAGI (reference sequence). The chain couples TRBV6-6 to TRBJ2-1; no definite D call. The sample was peripheral blood mononuclear cells, taken before stem cell transplant. This TCR was sampled from a man between 18 and 29 years old with biphenotypic leukemia. Some clones in this sample may be carry-over from other donors' samples. DNA for the CDR3: TGTGCCAGCAGTCCGAAGTCGGCGTACTACAATGAGCAGTTCTTC. The encoded protein is CASSPKSAYYNEQFF.